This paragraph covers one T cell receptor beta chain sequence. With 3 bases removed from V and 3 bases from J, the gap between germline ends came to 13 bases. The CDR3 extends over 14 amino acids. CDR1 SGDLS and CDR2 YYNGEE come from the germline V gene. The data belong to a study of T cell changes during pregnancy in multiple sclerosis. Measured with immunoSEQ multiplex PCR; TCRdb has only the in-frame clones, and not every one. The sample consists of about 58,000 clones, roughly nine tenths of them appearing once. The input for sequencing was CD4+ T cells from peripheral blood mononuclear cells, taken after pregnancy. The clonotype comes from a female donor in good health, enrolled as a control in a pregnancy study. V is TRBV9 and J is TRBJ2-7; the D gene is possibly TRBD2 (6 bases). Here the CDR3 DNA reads TGTGCCAGCAGCGAGTCGGGGGAACTCTACGAGCAGTACTTC. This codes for CASSESGELYEQYF.